The 26 T cell receptor beta chains in this list originate from one sample, sequenced in a study of T-cell reconstitution after alpha-beta-depleted transplantation in children. Unique molecular identifiers featured in how the TCRbeta library was prepared. TCRdb recomputed calls from the PCR reads with MiXCR, one row per CDR3 protein. The sample includes fewer than 550,000 distinct CDR3 sequences, 10% to 12% of them seen just once. The sequences come from PBMCs, mostly from graft donor cells, collected 180 days after TCRalphabeta/CD19-depleted stem cell transplant. Source of these receptors: a female patient aged 2 to 10 who had a stem cell transplant for aplastic anemia, so the T cells may come from the graft donor.

This clonotype was seen a few times. The genes are TRBV7-7 and TRBJ2-1, with 7 bases lining up with TRBD2. The germline V gene encodes CDR1 SSHAT and CDR2 FNYEAQ (reference sequence). The CDR3 contains 13 residues. With V trimmed by 5 bases and J by 6 bases, 4 bases remained unmatched. CDR3 protein: CASSPRTSNEQFF. The CDR3 region has the DNA TGTGCCAGCAGCCCAAGGACTAGCAATGAGCAGTTCTTC.

This clonotype has a handful of counts. The chain carries TRBV29-1 and TRBJ1-2; tentative D call: TRBD1 (5 bases). Germline V gene data show CDR1 as SQVTM and CDR2 as ANQGSEA. The V end lost 5 bases, the J end lost 4 bases, and 11 bases lay between the germline ends. CDR3 size: 12 residues. For the CDR3, the DNA is TGCAGCGTTTCCGGGACGGTCTATGGCTACACCTTC. Its protein product is CSVSGTVYGYTF.

This chain links TRBV10-3 with TRBJ2-7; 7 bases fit TRBD2. Trimming removed 5 bases from V and 1 base from J; junction bases left unmatched: 8. The CDR3 has 15 amino acids. CDR1 is ENHRY and CDR2 is SYGVKD in the germline V gene. CDR3 DNA: TGTGCCATCAGTCCGACGAGCGGGGCATCCTACGAGCAGTACTTC. Its translation is CAISPTSGASYEQYF.

This clonotype was detected ten times or more. The chain carries TRBV12-3 or TRBV12-4 and TRBJ2-5, with 11 bases fitting TRBD1. This CDR3 is 15 amino acids long. The V gene end was trimmed by 6 bases and the J gene end by 7 bases; junction bases not matched to a gene: 10. The CDR3 DNA reads TGTGCCAGCAGGCCCGGACAGGGGGCGGATAGGACCCAGTACTTC. Protein sequence: CASRPGQGADRTQYF.

This clonotype was counted a few times. This chain links TRBV6-5 with TRBJ2-1; D unresolved. The CDR3 totals 14 residues. Germline assignment: CDR1 MNHEY and CDR2 SVGAGI. The V end was cut by 0 bases, the J end by 7 bases, with 10 bases between. CDR3 bases: TGTGCCAGCAGTTACTCGAAGGTTCCAAATGAGCAGTTCTTC. Its translation is CASSYSKVPNEQFF.

The V call is TRBV15, the J call TRBJ2-5; D not resolved. CDR3 length equals 15 residues. Trimming removed 3 bases at V and 3 bases at J, with 14 bases between. Germline-derived CDR1 and CDR2 are LNHNV and YYDKDF (reference sequence). DNA for the CDR3: TGTGCCACCAGCAGTGGGATGGTGAGAAAAGAGACCCAGTACTTC. Protein: CATSSGMVRKETQYF. Together with reference TRBV15 and TRBJ2-5, the CDR3 gives the full variable domain: DAMVIQNPRYQVTQFGKPVTLSCSQTLNHNVMYWYQQKSSQAPKLLFHYYDKDFNNEADTPDNFQSRRPNTSFCFLDIRSPGLGDTAMYLCATSSGMVRKETQYFGPGTRLLVL.

This clonotype was counted at least ten times. The CDR3 reads CAISEEGDTQYF. CDR3 in DNA: TGTGCCATCAGTGAGGAAGGCGATACGCAGTATTTT. The chain has TRBV10-3 and TRBJ2-3; D is unresolved. The CDR3 contains 12 residues. Germline V gene data show CDR1 as ENHRY and CDR2 as SYGVKD. Trimming left V 2 bases short and J 6 bases short, with 6 bases between.

CDR3 region: CASRLAGGLNEQFF. The CDR3 region has the DNA TGTGCCAGCAGGTTGGCGGGAGGGCTTAATGAGCAGTTCTTC. J is TRBJ2-1 and V is TRBV6-2 or TRBV6-3; 9 nucleotides match TRBD2. The ends lost 6 bases at V and 7 bases at J; junction bases unmatched: 7. Per germline, CDR1 MNHEY and CDR2 SVGEGT. The length of the CDR3 is 14 residues.

This clonotype has more than one count but fewer than ten. The chain is built from TRBV6-1 and TRBJ2-7; D could derive from TRBD1 or TRBD2 (7 bases each). CDR1 MNHNS and CDR2 SASEGT come from the germline V gene. V lost 7 bases and J lost 3, with 16 bases in between. The CDR3 is 14 residues long. The CDR3 coding sequence is TGTGCCAGCACCGACAGGGAGGGACGCTACGAGCAGTACTTC. This encodes CASTDREGRYEQYF.

A remark on this clonotype: Just one base apart from a much larger clone, this may be a read error. The gene calls are TRBV29-1 and TRBJ1-1; D gene ambiguous. V was shortened by 6 bases and J by 4 bases, with 15 bases between the two germline ends. This CDR3 is built from 13 residues. Germline V gives CDR1 SQVTM, CDR2 ANQGSEA. CDR3 DNA sequence: TGCAGCGTCGGCTCGTGGGTGATCACTGAAGCTTTCTTT. Translation gives CSVGSWVITEAFF.

The table lists this clonotype with a few counts. V is TRBV5-1 and J is TRBJ2-1; D is undetermined. CDR3 length equals 16 residues. Germline lookup yields CDR1 SGHRS and CDR2 YFSETQ. V lost 4 bases to trimming and J lost 0 bases, with 14 bases between them. CDR3 protein: CASSPDLGISYNEQFF. The CDR3 nucleotides read TGCGCCAGCAGCCCGGACCTTGGAATCTCCTACAATGAGCAGTTCTTC.

This clonotype was counted many times. J is TRBJ2-1 and V is TRBV12-3 or TRBV12-4; TRBD2 matches at 10 bases. V lost 7 bases to trimming and J lost 9 bases; unmatched junction nucleotides: 9. The CDR3 is 14 amino acids. Here the CDR3 reads CASTLLAGVIEQFF. Written as DNA, the CDR3 is TGTGCCAGCACCCTGCTAGCGGGAGTTATTGAGCAGTTCTTC.

The chain has TRBV15 and TRBJ2-1; no reliable D call. The CDR3 extends over 16 amino acids. Germline CDR1 and CDR2: LNHNV and YYDKDF (reference sequence). Trimming pared 3 bases from V and 5 bases from J, leaving 17 bases between. DNA for the CDR3: TGTGCCACCAGCAGTCGGTATCTTCCGGGTGACAATGAGCAGTTCTTC. This sequence encodes CATSSRYLPGDNEQFF.

The chain joins TRBV28 to TRBJ2-5, with TRBD2 matching over 11 bases. The CDR3 has 18 residues. V lost 2 bases, J lost 1 base, and 9 bases stayed unmatched. The germline V gene encodes CDR1 MDHEN and CDR2 SYDVKM. The CDR3 DNA follows: TGTGCCAGCAGTTTAGTACTAGCGGGAGTAGGGGTCCAAGAGACCCAGTACTTC. This codes for CASSLVLAGVGVQETQYF.

J is TRBJ1-2 and V is TRBV29-1, with D possibly being TRBD1 (5 bases). The V gene's germline CDR1 is SQVTM and CDR2 ANQGSEA. CDR3 size: 13 residues. V was trimmed by 6 bases and J by 3 bases, leaving 14 bases between them. The chain's CDR3 is CSVRVGVHYGYTF. The DNA for the CDR3 is TGCAGCGTCCGGGTGGGGGTCCACTATGGCTACACCTTC.

The J gene is TRBJ2-1, the V gene TRBV30, with TRBD2 identical over 11 bases. CDR3 size: 15 residues. V lost 7 bases and J lost 0; bases outside the gene matches: 5. Germline loops: CDR1 GTSNPN, CDR2 SVGIG (reference sequence). CDR3 in DNA: TGTGCCTCCCGACTAGCGGGAAGCTCCTACAATGAGCAGTTCTTC. Translating it yields CASRLAGSSYNEQFF.

This clonotype was counted ten times or more. This rearrangement joins TRBV12-3 or TRBV12-4 to TRBJ1-1; D is perhaps TRBD1 (5 bases). V dropped 6 bases and J dropped 3 bases, with 17 bases sitting between them. The CDR3 runs 15 residues. The CDR3 DNA reads TGTGCCAGCAGACCCCGGGGGACTGAGGACACTGAAGCTTTCTTT. Translating gives CASRPRGTEDTEAFF.

This clonotype appeared a few times. The gene calls are TRBV10-3 and TRBJ1-1; D remains unclear. The V end lost 3 bases, the J end lost 3 bases, and 8 bases lay between the germline ends. The CDR3 runs to 13 residues. Germline assignment: CDR1 ENHRY and CDR2 SYGVKD. The CDR3 protein is CAISDWSDTEAFF. The CDR3 region has the DNA TGTGCCATCAGTGATTGGTCAGACACTGAAGCTTTCTTT.

This clonotype was counted a few times. The genes are TRBV5-1 and TRBJ2-4; 9 bases match TRBD1. CDR3 length: 14 residues. Germline CDR1 and CDR2: SGHRS and YFSETQ. With V trimmed by 4 bases and J by 8 bases, 7 bases remained unmatched. The CDR3 spells CASSLGTGWDIQYF. The CDR3 nucleotides are TGCGCCAGCAGCCTAGGGACAGGGTGGGACATTCAGTACTTC.

In this sample, this clonotype turned up a few times. The CDR3 loop is CASSLGGSRQDTQYF. The DNA for the CDR3 is TGTGCCAGCAGCTTAGGAGGTTCTCGACAAGATACGCAGTATTTT. V usage is TRBV7-9 and J usage is TRBJ2-3; D is undetermined. V was trimmed by 1 base and J by 5 bases, leaving 13 bases between them. There are 15 residues in the CDR3. Germline V gene data show CDR1 as SEHNR and CDR2 as FQNEAQ (reference sequence). The entire variable domain, with the rest obtained from reference TRBV7-9 and TRBJ2-3, is as follows: DTGVSQNPRHKITKRGQNVTFRCDPISEHNRLYWYRQTLGQGPEFLTYFQNEAQLEKSRLLSDRFSAERPKGSFSTLEIQRTEQGDSAMYLCASSLGGSRQDTQYFGPGTRLTVL.

This clonotype was seen only a few times. This chain connects TRBV4-2 to TRBJ2-3, with 12 bases that match TRBD2. Unmatched junction bases numbered 2, after V lost 4 bases and J lost 3 bases. This CDR3 comprises 15 residues. Germline assignment: CDR1 LGHNA and CDR2 YNFKEQ. The CDR3 spells CASSRTSGITDTQYF. The DNA of the CDR3 is TGTGCCAGCAGCCGGACTAGCGGGATTACAGATACGCAGTATTTT.

This clonotype was detected only a few times. The V call is TRBV29-1, the J call TRBJ2-7, with D possibly TRBD1 on 5 matching bases. Per germline, CDR1 SQVTM and CDR2 ANQGSEA. V lost 6 bases and J 0 bases, leaving 12 bases between the germline ends. The CDR3 sequence is 13 residues long. The CDR3 loop reads CSVRWGSSYEQYF. DNA for the CDR3: TGCAGCGTAAGGTGGGGCAGCTCCTACGAGCAGTACTTC.

This clonotype was detected only a few times. The rearrangement uses TRBV5-1 and TRBJ2-1; weak D call: TRBD1 (6 bases). This CDR3 contains 14 residues. V lost 8 bases to trimming and J lost 10 bases, with 22 bases between them. Germline V gene data show CDR1 as SGHRS and CDR2 as YFSETQ. The CDR3 reads CASKLGDILEEQFF. As DNA, the CDR3 is TGCGCCAGTAAGCTTGGGGACATACTCGAGGAGCAGTTCTTC.

The chain uses TRBV28 and TRBJ2-7; D perhaps matches TRBD1 (6 bases). With 5 bases removed from V and 2 bases from J, the gap between germline ends came to 13 bases. The CDR3 length is 14 residues. Germline assignment: CDR1 MDHEN and CDR2 SYDVKM. CDR3 region: CASSRARGTYEQYF. CDR3 nucleotide sequence: TGTGCCAGCAGTCGAGCCAGGGGTACCTACGAGCAGTACTTC.

This clonotype was seen ten or more times. This chain links TRBV29-1 with TRBJ2-7, with D hard to call. The CDR3 spans 13 residues. Germline V gene lookup returns CDR1 SQVTM and CDR2 ANQGSEA. Deletions cut 4 bases from V and 3 bases from J, with 13 bases between. CDR3 DNA sequence: TGCAGCGTTGGGGGTTCCCCCGACTACGAGCAGTACTTC. It encodes CSVGGSPDYEQYF.

This clonotype was seen a few times. The chain recombines TRBV29-1 with TRBJ2-1; TRBD1 matches at 7 bases. Germline values: CDR1 SQVTM, CDR2 ANQGSEA. Trimming removed 5 bases from V and 0 bases from J; junction bases left unmatched: 1. This CDR3 spans 13 amino acids. Written as DNA, the CDR3 is TGCAGCGTTCGACAGGGCTCCTACAATGAGCAGTTCTTC. Translated, it gives CSVRQGSYNEQFF.